This T cell receptor beta chain derives from a study of immune characterization of retroperitoneal liposarcoma. TCRdb re-derived calls from the PCR reads in MiXCR, one entry per CDR3 protein. The sample contains under 3,000 distinct CDR3 sequences, roughly half of which appear only once. Germline V CDR1 and CDR2: SGHVS, FNYEAQ. Trimming cost V 2 bases and J 11 bases, with 15 bases left between them. The CDR3 has 13 residues. The J gene is TRBJ2-5, the V gene TRBV7-6; TRBD2 is a possible D gene (5 bases). The clonotype originates from a female donor with retroperitoneal liposarcoma. The sequencing input was tumor tissue. CDR3 loop: CASSLNGGNEQYF. Here the CDR3 DNA reads TGTGCCAGCAGCTTAAACGGAGGCAATGAGCAGTACTTC. The full variable domain, in which reference TRBV7-6 and TRBJ2-5 provide the parts outside the CDR3, is GAGVSQSPRYKVTKRGQDVALRCDPISGHVSLYWYRQALGQGPEFLTYFNYEAQQDKSGLPNDRFSAERPEGSISTLTIQRTEQRDSAMYRCASSLNGGNEQYFGPGTRLLVL.